This TCR beta chain comes out of a study of PD-L1 blockade in urothelial cancer. Method: immunoSEQ multiplex PCR; TCRdb's copy keeps in-frame clones and lacks some. Among 60,000 or so clones listed, 82% were seen once. V shed 4 bases and J shed 1 base, with 17 bases lying between them. Germline V gene sequence: CDR1 LNHDA, CDR2 SQIVND (reference sequence). This CDR3 contains 17 residues. The sequence was obtained from a man in his sixties or seventies with urothelial cancer. Material: PBMCs, obtained around atezolizumab (anti-PD-L1) treatment. The gene calls are TRBV19 and TRBJ1-3; possible D gene TRBD1, 6 bases. CDR3 region: CASSNPGTPSSGNTIYF. CDR3 sequence (DNA): TGTGCCAGTAGTAACCCCGGGACACCGAGTTCTGGAAACACCATATATTTT. Together with reference TRBV19 and TRBJ1-3, the CDR3 gives the full variable domain: DGGITQSPKYLFRKEGQNVTLSCEQNLNHDAMYWYRQDPGQGLRLIYYSQIVNDFQKGDIAEGYSVSREKKESFPLTVTSAQKNPTAFYLCASSNPGTPSSGNTIYFGEGSWLTVV.